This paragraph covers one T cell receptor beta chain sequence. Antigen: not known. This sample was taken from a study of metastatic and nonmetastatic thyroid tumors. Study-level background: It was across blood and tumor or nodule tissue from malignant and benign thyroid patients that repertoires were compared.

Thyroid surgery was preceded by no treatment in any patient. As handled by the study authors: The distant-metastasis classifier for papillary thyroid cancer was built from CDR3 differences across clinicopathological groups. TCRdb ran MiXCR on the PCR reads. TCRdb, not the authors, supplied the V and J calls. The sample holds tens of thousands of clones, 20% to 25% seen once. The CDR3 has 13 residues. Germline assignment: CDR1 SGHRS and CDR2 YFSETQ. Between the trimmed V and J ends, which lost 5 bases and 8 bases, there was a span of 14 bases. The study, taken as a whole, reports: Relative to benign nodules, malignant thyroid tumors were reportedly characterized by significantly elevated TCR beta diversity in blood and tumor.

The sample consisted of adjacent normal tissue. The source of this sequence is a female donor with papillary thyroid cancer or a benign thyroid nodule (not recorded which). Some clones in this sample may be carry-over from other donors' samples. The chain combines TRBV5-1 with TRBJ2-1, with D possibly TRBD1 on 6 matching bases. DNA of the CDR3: TGCGCCAGCAGACTGTACAGGGTCTATGAGCAGTTCTTC. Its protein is CASRLYRVYEQFF.